These 23 T cell receptor beta chains were all obtained from the same sample, sequenced in a study of T cells in Graves' hyperthyroidism and ophthalmopathy. Amplified regions were TCR beta CDR3 sequences from RNA transcripts. The HTBI primer set drove a first-round RT-PCR of the TCR CDR3. TCRdb fed the multiplex PCR reads into MiXCR, producing one record per CDR3 protein. The sample yields about 330,000 distinct CDR3 sequences, roughly 13% seen once. Sequenced sample: blood. Every receptor here comes from a woman aged 40 to 50 with Graves' ophthalmopathy.

The V call is TRBV20-1, the J call TRBJ2-3; 7 bases match TRBD2. The germline CDR1 and CDR2 sequences are DFQATT and SNEGSKA (reference sequence). V was clipped by 1 base and J by 2 bases; unmatched bases: 30. The CDR3 totals 23 residues. DNA for the CDR3: TGCAGTGCTAGAGTATCGGCTAGCGGATCTTTAGGACCCACAAAGTATTACACAGATACGCAGTATTTT. Encoded protein: CSARVSASGSLGPTKYYTDTQYF.

This clonotype was observed a handful of times. The J gene is TRBJ1-5, the V gene TRBV19, with a weak D call TRBD1 (6 bases). The CDR3 has 15 amino acids. Germline V gene data show CDR1 as LNHDA and CDR2 as SQIVND (reference sequence). Trimming cost V 3 bases and J 2 bases, with 11 bases left between them. The chain's CDR3 is CASSIQRGGNQPQHF. The CDR3 bases are TGTGCCAGTAGTATCCAGAGGGGGGGCAATCAGCCCCAGCATTTT.

The rearrangement uses TRBV20-1 and TRBJ2-7; 9 positions agree with TRBD1. Per the germline V gene, CDR1 is DFQATT and CDR2 is SNEGSKA (reference sequence). J lost 5 bases, V lost 8 bases, and 13 bases had no gene match. CDR3 length equals 14 residues. The CDR3 reads CSTEQGQGNHEQYF. CDR3 DNA sequence: TGCAGTACTGAGCAGGGACAGGGCAACCACGAGCAGTACTTC.

This clonotype was observed at least ten times. V is TRBV13 and J is TRBJ2-3; 10 positions agree with TRBD2. The germline V gene has CDR1 PRHDT and CDR2 FYEKMQ (reference sequence). Trimming cost V 4 bases and J 4 bases; bases outside gene matches: 14. This CDR3 contains 18 residues. CDR3 nucleotide sequence: TGTGCCAGCAGCTCGACCAGGACTAGCGGAGTCGGGGCAGATACGCAGTATTTT. Its translation is CASSSTRTSGVGADTQYF.

This clonotype has at least ten counts. A junction boundary mismatches the germline segment, possibly from a read error. J is TRBJ2-1 and V is TRBV6-9; 7 bases agree with TRBD2. Germline CDR1 reads MNHGY; CDR2 reads SVAAGI. The CDR3 totals 13 residues. The CDR3 DNA is TGCGCCAGCAGCGACGGACTAGACAATGAGCAGTTCTTC. Translation: CASSDGLDNEQFF.

This clonotype turned up a few times. The chain uses TRBV5-4 and TRBJ1-2; no definite D call. V lost 2 bases and J lost 3, with 14 bases in between. This CDR3 contains 15 residues. The germline gives CDR1 SGHNT, CDR2 YYREEE (reference sequence). Written as DNA, the CDR3 is TGTGCCAGCAGCTTTAGGGAGGGAGCGGACTATGGCTACACCTTC. Translation: CASSFREGADYGYTF.

This clonotype occurred many times. The rearrangement links TRBV5-1 to TRBJ1-2; 11 bases match TRBD1. Germline CDR1 and CDR2: SGHRS and YFSETQ. V was clipped by 0 bases and J by 5 bases; unmatched bases: 0. The CDR3 runs to 14 residues. The CDR3 DNA is TGCGCCAGCAGCTTGGGGGACAGGGGGTATGGCTACACCTTC. Residues: CASSLGDRGYGYTF.

The table lists this clonotype with many counts. The chain is built from TRBV9 and TRBJ2-7; 9 bases line up with TRBD1. The germline gives CDR1 SGDLS, CDR2 YYNGEE. The V gene end was trimmed by 4 bases and the J gene end by 6 bases; junction bases not matched to a gene: 11. This CDR3 contains 15 residues. CDR3 sequence reads: CASSPRGTGIREQYF. The CDR3 bases are TGTGCCAGCAGCCCTCGAGGGACAGGGATTCGCGAGCAGTACTTC.

The table lists this clonotype with many counts. The chain recombines TRBV2 with TRBJ1-2; unclear D gene. V lost 2 bases and J 4 bases, leaving 20 bases between the germline ends. CDR3 length: 17 amino acids. CDR1 is SNHLY, CDR2 FYNNEI, per germline. The CDR3, as DNA: TGTGCCAGCAGTGAATTTTCGGCGGCCGCAGTATTCTATGGCTACACCTTC. It is translated as CASSEFSAAAVFYGYTF.

This clonotype was recorded at least ten times. The V and J genes are TRBV7-2 and TRBJ2-2; 10 bases agree with TRBD2. The CDR3 is 18 amino acids. V was clipped by 2 bases and J by 4 bases; unmatched bases: 10. The germline gives CDR1 SGHTA, CDR2 FQGNSA. The CDR3 region has the DNA TGTGCCAGCAGCTTAAACTGGGCTAGCGGGGGTATCACCGGGGAGCTGTTTTTT. Translating gives CASSLNWASGGITGELFF.

In this sample, this clonotype turned up a few times. The chain combines TRBV4-1 with TRBJ1-2; no definite D call. This CDR3 has 18 residues. V dropped 0 bases and J dropped 3 bases, with 20 bases sitting between them. Germline assignment: CDR1 MGHRA and CDR2 YSYEKL. This CDR3 is CASSQDLNGHAGYYGYTF. In DNA, the CDR3 is TGCGCCAGCAGCCAAGATCTCAATGGTCATGCAGGTTACTATGGCTACACCTTC.

This clonotype was seen only a few times. V usage is TRBV18 and J usage is TRBJ1-1; perhaps TRBD1 as D (6 bases). V was cut by 4 bases and J by 1 base, with 16 bases left in between. Germline CDR1 and CDR2: KGHSH and LQKENI. The CDR3 has 16 residues. The chain's CDR3 is CASSRYRQEPNTEAFF. CDR3 sequence (DNA): TGTGCCAGCTCACGGTACCGACAGGAGCCGAACACTGAAGCTTTCTTT.

This clonotype showed up many times. The chain has TRBV6-5 and TRBJ2-2; D may be TRBD1 (6 bases). The CDR3 spans 18 residues. CDR1 is MNHEY, CDR2 SVGAGI, per germline. The V and J ends lost 0 bases and 3 bases respectively, with 17 bases between them. The CDR3: CASSYSFLPQGHTGELFF. The CDR3 nucleotides read TGTGCCAGCAGTTACTCTTTCCTCCCACAGGGACACACCGGGGAGCTGTTTTTT.

CDR3: CASSLGLRQGGFEQFF. The CDR3 DNA is TGTGCCAGTAGTCTAGGGTTAAGACAGGGGGGTTTTGAGCAGTTCTTC. The V call is TRBV19, the J call TRBJ2-1, with 9 bases matching TRBD1. Germline values: CDR1 LNHDA, CDR2 SQIVND (reference sequence). The length of the CDR3 is 16 residues. Trimming at V came to 5 bases and at J to 9 bases, leaving 14 bases not matched to a gene.

This clonotype was observed at least ten times. The V call is TRBV7-9, the J call TRBJ2-5, with 7 bases aligning to TRBD2. The CDR3 runs 17 residues. Germline-derived CDR1 and CDR2 are SEHNR and FQNEAQ (reference sequence). Germline trimming cut 3 bases from V and 5 bases from J; bases unmatched to any gene: 15. CDR3 region: CASSFPAPGREGETQYF. The CDR3, as DNA: TGTGCCAGCAGCTTCCCCGCCCCAGGCAGGGAGGGGGAGACCCAGTACTTC.

At least ten counts were recorded for this clonotype. This chain joins TRBV7-9 and TRBJ2-3; TRBD1 matches 8 bases. Germline assignment: CDR1 SEHNR and CDR2 FQNEAQ (reference sequence). The CDR3 has 16 residues. The ends lost 3 bases at V and 3 bases at J; junction bases unmatched: 8. CDR3: CASSFGTGRGTDTQYF. The CDR3, as DNA: TGTGCCAGCAGCTTCGGGACAGGAAGAGGTACAGATACGCAGTATTTT.

This clonotype has just a few counts. The chain has TRBV9 and TRBJ2-2; 9 bases are a match to TRBD1. Germline assignment: CDR1 SGDLS and CDR2 YYNGEE. There are 16 residues in the CDR3. V shed 0 bases, J shed 4 bases, and the junction held 4 bases outside the gene matches. The CDR3 here is CASSVDGTGITGELFF. DNA of the CDR3: TGTGCCAGCAGCGTAGACGGGACAGGGATCACCGGGGAGCTGTTTTTT.

This clonotype was seen repeatedly, ten times or more. CDR3 amino acids: CASSWGQGEDGYTF. CDR3 bases: TGCGCCAGCAGCTGGGGACAGGGGGAGGATGGCTACACCTTC. The V and J genes are TRBV5-1 and TRBJ1-2; 11 nucleotides line up with TRBD1. The CDR3 is 14 residues long. Trimming took 3 bases from V and 6 from J; bases not matched to a gene: 4. Germline V CDR1 and CDR2: SGHRS, YFSETQ.

There are many counts of this clonotype. V gene TRBV20-1 combines with J gene TRBJ2-7; no definite D call. The CDR3 is 12 amino acids. Germline V gives CDR1 DFQATT, CDR2 SNEGSKA (reference sequence). The CDR3 is CRALADTYEQYF. CDR3 nucleotides: TGCAGAGCACTCGCGGATACCTACGAGCAGTACTTC.

This clonotype was found many times. The chain recombines TRBV28 with TRBJ2-3; D not certain. V was clipped by 5 bases and J by 4 bases, with 10 bases between them. Per germline, CDR1 MDHEN and CDR2 SYDVKM. This CDR3 spans 13 amino acids. CDR3 DNA sequence: TGTGCCAGCAGTCCCGCCCTCTCAGATACGCAGTATTTT. Translated, it gives CASSPALSDTQYF.

V gene TRBV20-1 combines with J gene TRBJ2-7; 11 nucleotides match TRBD2. The CDR3 extends over 16 amino acids. Looked up from germline, CDR1 is DFQATT and CDR2 is SNEGSKA (reference sequence). Losses at the gene ends were 2 bases for V and 5 bases for J; bases not matched to a gene: 11. This CDR3 is CSARPTLAGGLNEQYF. CDR3 coding DNA: TGCAGTGCTAGACCCACTCTAGCGGGGGGCCTGAACGAGCAGTACTTC.

The chain uses TRBV29-1 and TRBJ2-3, with no clear D. The germline V gene encodes CDR1 SQVTM and CDR2 ANQGSEA. V lost 4 bases and J lost 6, with 17 bases in between. There are 14 residues in the CDR3. The DNA of the CDR3 is TGCAGCGTTGTCGGTGGGTCCGCCCGGGATACGCAGTATTTT. Protein product: CSVVGGSARDTQYF.

The sample holds many counts of this clonotype. This chain links TRBV27 with TRBJ1-5; no reliable D call. The germline gives CDR1 MNHEY, CDR2 SMNVEV (reference sequence). The germline V and J ends were trimmed by 5 bases and 4 bases, with 6 bases remaining between them. The CDR3 is 12 amino acids. The CDR3 is CASSQTNQPQHF. The CDR3 DNA reads TGTGCCAGCAGTCAGACGAATCAGCCCCAGCATTTT.